The 23 T cell receptor beta chains in this list originate from one sample, sequenced in a study of T cell clonotyping in hematopoietic cell transplantation. Measured with immunoSEQ multiplex PCR; TCRdb has only the in-frame clones, and not every one. The data show around 15,000 clones, with less than 98% seen just once and roughly 4% held by the top ten. Specimen: peripheral blood mononuclear cells, collected 30 days after allogeneic stem cell transplant. The receptors shown here come from a female patient aged 50-59 years who had an allogeneic stem cell transplant from an unrelated donor, so T cells may come from the graft donor. Some clones in this sample may be carry-over from other donors' samples.

This chain links TRBV19 with TRBJ1-2; D ambiguous. Germline CDR1 is LNHDA and CDR2 is SQIVND (reference sequence). The CDR3 consists of 14 residues. Trimming removed 3 bases at V and 4 bases at J, with 12 bases between. The CDR3 loop is CASSIQVDSYGYTF. The CDR3 DNA follows: TGTGCCAGTAGTATTCAAGTGGATAGCTATGGCTACACCTTC. Full variable domain (rest looked up from reference TRBV19 and TRBJ1-2): DGGITQSPKYLFRKEGQNVTLSCEQNLNHDAMYWYRQDPGQGLRLIYYSQIVNDFQKGDIAEGYSVSREKKESFPLTVTSAQKNPTAFYLCASSIQVDSYGYTFGSGTRLTVV.

This clone came up once. The genes are TRBV5-4 and TRBJ2-7; D may match TRBD1 or TRBD2 (5 bases each). The CDR3 contains 14 residues. CDR1 is SGHNT and CDR2 is YYREEE in the germline V gene (reference sequence). Trimming removed 4 bases at V and 6 bases at J, with 17 bases between. CDR3 DNA: TGTGCCAGCAGCCGGGACGGACGCTCCGCCGAGCAGTACTTC. Protein: CASSRDGRSAEQYF. The full variable domain, rest sourced from reference TRBV5-4 and TRBJ2-7, is ETGVTQSPTHLIKTRGQQVTLRCSSQSGHNTVSWYQQALGQGPQFIFQYYREEENGRGNFPPRFSGLQFPNYSSELNVNALELDDSALYLCASSRDGRSAEQYFGPGTRLTVT.

V and J are TRBV30 and TRBJ1-6, with D hard to call. CDR1 is GTSNPN, CDR2 SVGIG, per germline (reference sequence). V gave up 0 bases and J gave up 7 bases, with 13 bases separating them. The CDR3 spans 15 residues. The CDR3 DNA reads TGTGCCTGGAGTGTGGAGGCTCCGGGAAATTCACCCCTCCACTTT. It specifies CAWSVEAPGNSPLHF.

The count of this clone is one. V and J are TRBV7-2 and TRBJ2-5, with 10 nucleotides matching TRBD1. Trimming at V came to 6 bases and at J to 5 bases, leaving 9 bases not matched to a gene. This CDR3 contains 15 residues. In germline, CDR1 is SGHTA, CDR2 FQGNSA. CDR3 amino acids: CASRRDRGITETQYF. The CDR3, as DNA: TGTGCCAGCAGGCGGGACAGGGGTATTACGGAGACCCAGTACTTC.

The chain uses TRBV6-5 and TRBJ2-3; 10 nucleotides agree with TRBD1. The trim removed 2 bases at V and 4 bases at J, leaving 6 bases unmatched. Germline V gene lookup returns CDR1 MNHEY and CDR2 SVGAGI. The CDR3 length is 16 residues. The CDR3 region is CASSYTGQGRSDTQYF. CDR3 in DNA: TGTGCCAGCAGTTACACGGGACAGGGGCGATCAGATACGCAGTATTTT.

This chain links TRBV10-2 with TRBJ2-5; the D is unclear. In germline, CDR1 is WSHSY, CDR2 SAAADI. Trimming shortened V by 4 bases and J by 5 bases, and 14 bases separated the two germline ends. The CDR3 length is 14 residues. The CDR3 nucleotides are TGCGCCAGCAGTGGAGCCCCCCTAGGGGAGACCCAGTACTTC. Residues: CASSGAPLGETQYF.

V usage is TRBV7-3 and J usage is TRBJ1-1; D call uncertain. Germline V gene data show CDR1 as SGHTA and CDR2 as FQGTGA. The length of the CDR3 is 13 residues. V lost 0 bases and J 6 bases, leaving 8 bases between the germline ends. CDR3 loop: CASSLTIGAEAFF. DNA of the CDR3: TGTGCCAGCAGCTTAACTATCGGGGCTGAAGCTTTCTTT. Based on the CDR3 plus reference TRBV7-3 and TRBJ1-1, the full variable domain is GAGVSQTPSNKVTEKGKYVELRCDPISGHTALYWYRQSLGQGPEFLIYFQGTGAADDSGLPNDRFFAVRPEGSVSTLKIQRTERGDSAVYLCASSLTIGAEAFFGQGTRLTVV.

This chain joins TRBV5-1 and TRBJ1-2; D unclear. The germline gives CDR1 SGHRS, CDR2 YFSETQ. The CDR3 spans 13 residues. V was pared by 0 bases and J by 6 bases, with 9 bases between. The chain's CDR3 is CASSLAGRDGYTF. CDR3 DNA sequence: TGCGCCAGCAGCTTGGCGGGAAGGGATGGCTACACCTTC.

The DNA of the CDR3 is TGTGCCAGCAGCCTCCCCCCCGGCGGGCCTGGAAACACCATATATTTT. It codes for CASSLPPGGPGNTIYF. The gene calls are TRBV7-6 and TRBJ1-3, with no clear D. CDR1 and CDR2 from the germline V gene are SGHVS and FNYEAQ. V gave up 5 bases and J gave up 2 bases, with 16 bases separating them. The length of the CDR3 is 16 residues.

V gene TRBV10-3 combines with J gene TRBJ1-5; D call uncertain. Germline CDR1 is ENHRY and CDR2 is SYGVKD. The CDR3 is 15 amino acids. V gave up 3 bases and J gave up 0 bases, with 9 bases separating them. In nucleotides, the CDR3 is TGTGCCATCAGTGAAGAAGGGTATAGCAATCAGCCCCAGCATTTT. Its protein product is CAISEEGYSNQPQHF.

The rearrangement joins TRBV6-1 to TRBJ1-5; no definite D call. CDR1 is MNHNS, CDR2 SASEGT, per germline. V was pared by 5 bases and J by 5 bases, with 10 bases between. The CDR3 is 13 amino acids. DNA for the CDR3: TGTGCCAGCAGTACCAGTCCAGATCAGCCCCAGCATTTT. Translated: CASSTSPDQPQHF.

V and J are TRBV5-6 and TRBJ2-7; D may be TRBD2 (5 bases). Germline V gene lookup returns CDR1 SGHDT and CDR2 YYEEEE. The V end was cut by 0 bases, the J end by 7 bases, with 11 bases between. The CDR3 runs 13 residues. CDR3 residues: CASSLGPGGEQYF. The CDR3 DNA is TGTGCCAGCAGCTTGGGACCCGGCGGGGAGCAGTACTTC.

This sequence joins TRBV30 and TRBJ2-3; 9 nucleotides match TRBD2. The CDR3 covers 16 residues. J was trimmed by 3 bases and V by 5 bases; bases with no gene match: 12. The germline gives CDR1 GTSNPN, CDR2 SVGIG (reference sequence). CDR3 sequence: CAWSRASGDLTDTQYF. The CDR3 region has the DNA TGTGCCTGGTCGAGGGCTAGCGGGGATCTTACAGATACGCAGTATTTT.

The chain links TRBV29-1 to TRBJ1-1; D is unclear. Between the trimmed V and J ends, which lost 0 bases and 7 bases, there was a span of 21 bases. CDR3 length equals 16 residues. The germline V gene has CDR1 SQVTM and CDR2 ANQGSEA. The CDR3 protein is CSVEDLREPAPREAFF. The DNA of the CDR3 is TGCAGCGTTGAAGATCTCAGAGAGCCGGCCCCCCGTGAAGCTTTCTTT. The whole variable domain, remainder taken from reference TRBV29-1 and TRBJ1-1, is SAVISQKPSRDICQRGTSLTIQCQVDSQVTMMFWYRQQPGQSLTLIATANQGSEATYESGFVIDKFPISRPNLTFSTLTVSNMSPEDSSIYLCSVEDLREPAPREAFFGQGTRLTVV.

The chain is built from TRBV29-1 and TRBJ2-7, with 10 positions matching TRBD2. The germline CDR1 and CDR2 sequences are SQVTM and ANQGSEA. There are 16 residues in the CDR3. The V gene end was trimmed by 6 bases and the J gene end by 5 bases; junction bases not matched to a gene: 16. The CDR3 sequence: CSVAQVSAGGSHEQYF. In nucleotides, the CDR3 is TGCAGCGTCGCACAAGTGTCAGCGGGAGGGTCCCACGAGCAGTACTTC.

The genes are TRBV30 and TRBJ1-1; D perhaps matches TRBD1 (6 bases). The germline V gene has CDR1 GTSNPN and CDR2 SVGIG (reference sequence). This CDR3 contains 15 residues. Trimming stripped 5 bases from V and 1 base from J, with 17 bases between. The CDR3, as DNA: TGTGCCTGGCTCCGATACCTGACAGGGAACACTGAAGCTTTCTTT. Translated: CAWLRYLTGNTEAFF. The variable domain in full, with the rest retrieved from reference TRBV30 and TRBJ1-1, is SQTIHQWPATLVQPVGSPLSLECTVEGTSNPNLYWYRQAAGRGLQLLFYSVGIGQISSEVPQNLSASRPQDRQFILSSKKLLLSDSGFYLCAWLRYLTGNTEAFFGQGTRLTVV.

The chain links TRBV7-9 to TRBJ1-2, with D unclear. V was cut by 5 bases and J by 8 bases, with 15 bases left in between. This CDR3 region has 13 residues. Looked up from germline, CDR1 is SEHNR and CDR2 is FQNEAQ (reference sequence). CDR3 region: CASSDQRAWGYTF. The DNA for the CDR3 is TGTGCCAGCAGCGATCAGAGGGCTTGGGGCTACACCTTC.

The V call is TRBV11-2, the J call TRBJ2-7; TRBD2 aligns across 9 bases. V dropped 4 bases and J dropped 7; count of bases not matched to a gene: 5. This CDR3 is 13 amino acids long. Germline assignment: CDR1 SGHAT and CDR2 FQNNGV. This chain's CDR3 is CASSSAGGGEQYF. CDR3 nucleotide sequence: TGTGCCAGCAGCTCGGCGGGAGGGGGGGAGCAGTACTTC.

The chain has TRBV11-3 and TRBJ2-7, with no clear D. V lost 8 bases, J lost 5 bases, and 10 bases lay in between. Germline CDR1 SGHNT, CDR2 YENEEA. This CDR3 is 11 amino acids long. DNA for the CDR3: TGTGCCAGCGGGAACAGAGACGAGCAGTACTTC. This sequence encodes CASGNRDEQYF.

V and J are TRBV27 and TRBJ2-5, with D perhaps matching TRBD1 or TRBD2 (5 bases each). V lost 7 bases, J lost 5 bases, and 8 bases lay in between. Germline CDR1 and CDR2: MNHEY and SMNVEV (reference sequence). The CDR3 spans 11 residues. CDR3 protein: CASIWGETQYF. The CDR3, as DNA: TGTGCCAGCATTTGGGGGGAGACCCAGTACTTC.

The CDR3 coding sequence is TGTGCCAGCAGCTTAACTAGCGGGGGGTACGAGCAGTACTTC. The encoded protein is CASSLTSGGYEQYF. The chain uses TRBV7-2 and TRBJ2-7; 12 bases fit TRBD2. Unmatched junction bases numbered 0, after V lost 2 bases and J lost 4 bases. CDR1 and CDR2 (germline): SGHTA, FQGNSA. CDR3 length equals 14 residues. Full variable domain (rest looked up from reference TRBV7-2 and TRBJ2-7): GAGVSQSPSNKVTEKGKDVELRCDPISGHTALYWYRQSLGQGLEFLIYFQGNSAPDKSGLPSDRFSAERTGGSVSTLTIQRTQQEDSAVYLCASSLTSGGYEQYFGPGTRLTVT.

The V gene is TRBV28, the J gene TRBJ1-3; unclear D gene. The germline V gene has CDR1 MDHEN and CDR2 SYDVKM. Trimming cost V 6 bases and J 0 bases, with 9 bases left between them. This CDR3 comprises 14 residues. CDR3 in amino acids: CASSKGSSGNTIYF. The CDR3 region has the DNA TGTGCCAGCAGCAAAGGCAGCTCTGGAAACACCATATATTTT.

This chain joins TRBV27 and TRBJ2-2; 9 nucleotides match TRBD1. Germline lookup yields CDR1 MNHEY and CDR2 SMNVEV (reference sequence). This CDR3 is built from 15 residues. Losses at the gene ends were 5 bases for V and 6 bases for J; bases not matched to a gene: 7. The CDR3 reads CASSNRDRAPGELFF. CDR3 nucleotides: TGTGCCAGCAGTAACCGGGACAGGGCCCCCGGGGAGCTGTTTTTT.